Below, 31 T cell receptor beta chains from the same sample are listed, as sequenced in a study of CD4 T cells in relation to SARS-CoV-2 and coronaviruses. TCRdb's copy holds only in-frame clones and misses some; the assay was immunoSEQ multiplex PCR. The sample yields 25,000 to 30,000 clones, just under 75% seen once. The unexposed donors gave CD4+ T cells in 2011-2018, prior to COVID-19. The cells were cultured for 9 to 11 days before CD4+ T cells were isolated. The antigens these receptors bind are not known. The sample was CD4+ T cells from PBMCs, cultured in vitro. The receptors come from a human donor in good health.

The chain links TRBV4-3 to TRBJ2-1; 10 bases line up with TRBD2. V was pared by 2 bases and J by 2 bases, with 3 bases of the junction left unmatched. The CDR3 sequence is 16 residues long. Per germline, CDR1 LGHNA and CDR2 YSLEER. The CDR3 loop is CASSQLLAGTYNEQFF. In DNA, the CDR3 is TGCGCCAGCAGCCAACTACTAGCGGGGACCTACAATGAGCAGTTCTTC.

The gene calls are TRBV10-3 and TRBJ1-2, with 7 bases lining up with TRBD1. J lost 8 bases, V lost 11 bases, and 8 bases had no gene match. The CDR3 is 11 amino acids. CDR1 and CDR2 from the germline V gene are ENHRY and SYGVKD. CDR3 nucleotide sequence: TGTGCCTCTAGGGCAGGGGGGGGCTACACCTTC. As protein: CASRAGGGYTF.

The genes are TRBV29-1 and TRBJ1-2; TRBD1 might be the D (5 bases). The CDR3 spans 14 residues. Deletions cut 0 bases from V and 8 bases from J, with 16 bases between. Germline CDR1 SQVTM, CDR2 ANQGSEA. The CDR3 DNA reads TGCAGCGTTGAAGATAGGGACCCGGCAGGGGGCTACACCTTC. Translated: CSVEDRDPAGGYTF.

The V gene is TRBV4-1, the J gene TRBJ1-6; weak D call: TRBD1 (6 bases). Deletions cut 0 bases from V and 9 bases from J, with 18 bases between. CDR1 and CDR2 from the germline V gene are MGHRA and YSYEKL. This CDR3 is built from 17 residues. The CDR3 sequence: CASSQDIRSGDRSPLHF. In DNA, the CDR3 is TGCGCCAGCAGCCAAGATATAAGGTCAGGGGATCGTTCACCCCTCCACTTT.

Details on this clone: Germline and junction disagree at one end, which may indicate a read error. The chain employs TRBV7-7 and TRBJ2-1; 9 bases line up with TRBD2. The CDR3 contains 16 residues. From germline, CDR1 is SSHAT and CDR2 FNYEAQ (reference sequence). This chain's CDR3 is CASSLAPAGGYNEQFF. The CDR3 region has the DNA TGTGCTAGCAGCTTAGCTCCAGCGGGAGGATACAATGAGCAGTTCTTC.

Here the CDR3 DNA reads TGTGCCAGCAGCCCCGGGCAGGGAGCCTATGGCTACACCTTC. Protein sequence: CASSPGQGAYGYTF. The chain carries TRBV5-5 and TRBJ1-2; a weak D match, TRBD1 (5 bases). CDR1 is SGHKS and CDR2 is YYEKEE in the germline V gene (reference sequence). There are 14 residues in the CDR3. Trimming left V 4 bases short and J 4 bases short, with 14 bases between.

This clone showed up just a few times. This chain links TRBV7-9 with TRBJ2-3, with 13 bases that match TRBD2. The CDR3 is 16 residues long. V was pared by 5 bases and J by 2 bases, with 4 bases of the junction left unmatched. CDR1 and CDR2 from the germline V gene are SEHNR and FQNEAQ (reference sequence). The CDR3 DNA is TGTGCCAGCAGCATCGGGACTAGCGGGAACACAGATACGCAGTATTTT. It specifies CASSIGTSGNTDTQYF.

This clone was picked up a small number of times. V usage is TRBV5-3 and J usage is TRBJ2-2; D ambiguous. TRBV5-3 is treated as an ORF (open reading frame) with a function not yet certain. V was trimmed by 0 bases and J by 6 bases, leaving 6 bases between them. This CDR3 spans 13 amino acids. The CDR3 reads CARSLGGAGELFF. The CDR3, as DNA: TGTGCCAGAAGCTTGGGGGGTGCCGGGGAGCTGTTTTTT.

This clone was found once. The chain joins TRBV7-2 to TRBJ2-1; D call uncertain. Trimming stripped 0 bases from V and 5 bases from J, with 11 bases between. The CDR3 is 15 amino acids. Germline CDR1 and CDR2: SGHTA and FQGNSA. CDR3 bases: TGTGCCAGCAGCTTAGCCTCGGCCAGTGACAATGAGCAGTTCTTC. It is translated as CASSLASASDNEQFF. Full variable domain (missing parts from reference TRBV7-2 and TRBJ2-1): GAGVSQSPSNKVTEKGKDVELRCDPISGHTALYWYRQSLGQGLEFLIYFQGNSAPDKSGLPSDRFSAERTGGSVSTLTIQRTQQEDSAVYLCASSLASASDNEQFFGPGTRLTVL.

The chain recombines TRBV14 with TRBJ2-5; the D call may be TRBD1 or TRBD2 (5 bases each). The germline V and J ends were trimmed by 0 bases and 5 bases, with 10 bases remaining between them. CDR1 and CDR2 (germline): SGHDN, FVKESK. The CDR3 sequence is 14 residues long. CDR3 sequence (DNA): TGTGCCAGCAGCCAAGACGGGGCAGTCGAGACCCAGTACTTC. This translates into CASSQDGAVETQYF.

V is TRBV30 and J is TRBJ1-6, with D uncertain. Germline CDR1 is GTSNPN and CDR2 is SVGIG (reference sequence). The V end was cut by 5 bases, the J end by 9 bases, with 23 bases between. The CDR3 sequence is 16 residues long. This CDR3 reads CAWGANSRPLSSPLHF. The CDR3 DNA reads TGTGCCTGGGGCGCAAATAGTAGACCTTTGAGTTCACCCCTCCACTTT.

This clone came up a few times. The chain recombines TRBV9 with TRBJ2-1; 7 nucleotides match TRBD2. Per the germline V gene, CDR1 is SGDLS and CDR2 is YYNGEE. This CDR3 is built from 17 residues. The V and J ends lost 0 bases and 3 bases, in that order; junction bases with no gene match: 9. The CDR3: CASSVALTSSGYNEQFF. CDR3 DNA: TGTGCCAGCAGCGTAGCTCTGACTAGCTCGGGCTACAATGAGCAGTTCTTC.

This clone was counted between two and nine times. The chain links TRBV4-3 to TRBJ1-2; 9 bases line up with TRBD1. From germline, CDR1 is LGHNA and CDR2 YSLEER. This CDR3 is 15 amino acids long. V shed 0 bases and J 5 bases; nucleotides not matched to a gene: 4. The CDR3 spells CASSQDQGQGYGYTF. DNA of the CDR3: TGCGCCAGCAGCCAAGATCAGGGACAGGGATATGGCTACACCTTC.

The rearrangement links TRBV7-2 to TRBJ2-3; TRBD2 might be the D (7 bases). Germline V gene sequence: CDR1 SGHTA, CDR2 FQGNSA. The CDR3 runs to 15 residues. V lost 5 bases to trimming and J lost 6 bases, with 18 bases between them. The CDR3 reads CASSEGGAHFDTQYF. The CDR3 DNA reads TGTGCCAGCAGCGAGGGGGGGGCCCACTTTGATACGCAGTATTTT.

This clone was picked up one time. J is TRBJ2-3 and V is TRBV9; 13 bases map to TRBD2. V was pared by 2 bases and J by 1 base, with 1 base of the junction left unmatched. The CDR3 spans 16 residues. CDR1 and CDR2 from the germline V gene are SGDLS and YYNGEE. The CDR3 bases are TGTGCCAGCAGCGTCGGGACTAGCGGGGGCACAGATACGCAGTATTTT. It encodes CASSVGTSGGTDTQYF. The full variable domain, completed using reference TRBV9 and TRBJ2-3, is DSGVTQTPKHLITATGQRVTLRCSPRSGDLSVYWYQQSLDQGLQFLIQYYNGEERAKGNILERFSAQQFPDLHSELNLSSLELGDSALYFCASSVGTSGGTDTQYFGPGTRLTVL.

The rearrangement uses TRBV6-1 and TRBJ2-7; 10 positions agree with TRBD2. J gave up 5 bases and V 1 base, and 14 bases lay outside the gene matches. The CDR3 has 18 residues. Germline CDR1 reads MNHNS; CDR2 reads SASEGT. CDR3 region: CASSEVPQLLAGLNEQYF. The CDR3 DNA is TGTGCCAGCAGTGAAGTCCCCCAACTACTAGCGGGGTTAAACGAGCAGTACTTC.

The V and J genes are TRBV7-2 and TRBJ2-7; the match to TRBD2 covers 10 bases. The CDR3 runs 16 residues. V was pared by 5 bases and J by 0 bases, with 7 bases of the junction left unmatched. Germline V gene lookup returns CDR1 SGHTA and CDR2 FQGNSA. The CDR3: CASSPQAGGYSYEQYF. The DNA for the CDR3 is TGTGCCAGCAGCCCACAAGCGGGGGGGTACTCCTACGAGCAGTACTTC.

This sequence joins TRBV9 and TRBJ2-3; D unclear. Germline V gene data show CDR1 as SGDLS and CDR2 as YYNGEE. CDR3 length: 14 residues. V lost 1 base and J 4 bases, leaving 10 bases between the germline ends. As DNA, the CDR3 is TGTGCCAGCAGCGTAACCACGGGTGCAGATACGCAGTATTTT. This encodes CASSVTTGADTQYF.

The CDR3 sequence: CASSDGRNNSPLHF. The CDR3 coding sequence is TGTGCCAGCAGTGACGGACGGAACAATTCACCCCTCCACTTT. The chain joins TRBV6-4 to TRBJ1-6; no reliable D call. The CDR3 is 14 residues long. Germline assignment: CDR1 MRHNA and CDR2 SNTAGT. Trimming pared 2 bases from V and 7 bases from J, leaving 9 bases between.

This rearrangement joins TRBV30 to TRBJ1-2, with TRBD1 identical over 7 bases. The length of the CDR3 is 13 residues. Germline CDR1 and CDR2: GTSNPN and SVGIG (reference sequence). J lost 4 bases, V lost 4 bases, and 6 bases had no gene match. The CDR3 DNA is TGTGCCTGGAAGGTCGGGACAGCCTATGGCTACACCTTC. Protein product: CAWKVGTAYGYTF.

The genes are TRBV7-2 and TRBJ2-3, with D perhaps being TRBD1 or TRBD2 (5 bases each). Per germline, CDR1 SGHTA and CDR2 FQGNSA. The CDR3 consists of 13 residues. Trimming pared 2 bases from V and 6 bases from J, leaving 9 bases between. The CDR3 sequence is CASSLQGDDTQYF. The CDR3 DNA sequence: TGTGCCAGCAGCTTACAGGGAGACGATACGCAGTATTTT.

Only a few counts were recorded for this clone. The chain has TRBV3-1 (or the pseudogene TRBV3-2) and TRBJ1-6; D gene ambiguous. CDR1 and CDR2 from the germline V gene are LGHDT and YNNKEL (reference sequence). V shed 4 bases and J shed 10 bases, with 14 bases lying between them. The CDR3 contains 14 residues. This chain's CDR3 is CASSRGLPGSPLHF. The CDR3 DNA is TGTGCCAGCAGCCGCGGGCTTCCTGGCTCACCCCTCCACTTT.

This clone was counted only a few times. The chain has TRBV5-1 and TRBJ2-7; D may be TRBD1 or TRBD2 (5 bases each). Germline CDR1 reads SGHRS; CDR2 reads YFSETQ. V was cut by 2 bases and J by 2 bases, with 8 bases left in between. The CDR3 length is 13 residues. The CDR3 sequence: CASSFGDAYEQYF. CDR3 nucleotides: TGCGCCAGCAGCTTTGGGGACGCCTACGAGCAGTACTTC.

The rearrangement uses TRBV5-1 and TRBJ2-3; 8 bases agree with TRBD1. This CDR3 has 14 amino acids. Germline CDR1 and CDR2: SGHRS and YFSETQ. Unmatched junction bases numbered 8, after V lost 7 bases and J lost 4 bases. This CDR3 reads CASEPGQGADTQYF. In nucleotides, the CDR3 is TGCGCCAGCGAACCCGGACAGGGTGCAGATACGCAGTATTTT.

The chain has TRBV2 and TRBJ2-3; 11 nucleotides match TRBD2. Trimming removed 5 bases from V and 0 bases from J; junction bases left unmatched: 10. The CDR3 runs 18 residues. Germline V gives CDR1 SNHLY, CDR2 FYNNEI. As DNA, the CDR3 is TGTGCCAGCAGTCCGGGACTAGCGGACTTTTTTAGCACAGATACGCAGTATTTT. Its translation is CASSPGLADFFSTDTQYF.

This chain connects TRBV2 to TRBJ1-2; 8 bases agree with TRBD1. The CDR3 is 16 residues long. J lost 4 bases, V lost 0 bases, and 7 bases had no gene match. CDR1 and CDR2 (germline): SNHLY, FYNNEI. The CDR3 loop reads CASSEATNRGVYGYTF. CDR3 in DNA: TGTGCCAGCAGTGAAGCGACCAACAGGGGGGTCTATGGCTACACCTTC.

This clone was picked up one time. The chain uses TRBV12-3 or TRBV12-4 and TRBJ2-7; D call uncertain. Trimming cost V 7 bases and J 1 base, with 11 bases left between them. The CDR3 is 13 amino acids. DNA for the CDR3: TGTGCCAGCAACCGGAATCCTTCCTACGAGCAGTACTTC. Protein product: CASNRNPSYEQYF.

The sample holds a few counts of this clone. V usage is TRBV6-2 or TRBV6-3 and J usage is TRBJ2-7; D is uncertain. CDR1 and CDR2 (germline): MNHEY, SVGEGT. The V and J ends lost 5 bases and 1 base respectively, with 3 bases between them. This CDR3 has 11 residues. CDR3 DNA sequence: TGTGCCAGCAGTACTTCCTACGAGCAGTACTTC. Residues: CASSTSYEQYF.

This clone appeared a few times. This chain joins TRBV6-2 or TRBV6-3 and TRBJ1-3; D remains unclear. The CDR3 length is 13 residues. Trimming stripped 9 bases from V and 2 bases from J, with 11 bases between. Germline CDR1 is MNHEY and CDR2 is SVGEGT. CDR3 in DNA: TGTGCCAGTAGCCCGGGAACTGGAAACACCATATATTTT. Protein product: CASSPGTGNTIYF.

The table lists this clone with a count of one. The gene calls are TRBV7-2 and TRBJ2-5; D tentatively fits TRBD1 or TRBD2 (5 bases each). The germline V and J ends were trimmed by 5 bases and 7 bases, with 20 bases remaining between them. CDR1 and CDR2 (germline): SGHTA, FQGNSA. The CDR3 is 15 residues long. CDR3 amino acids: CASSPQTETRGTQYF. In DNA form, the CDR3 reads TGTGCCAGCAGCCCCCAAACAGAAACTAGGGGGACCCAGTACTTC.

The rearrangement joins TRBV7-2 to TRBJ1-2; 9 positions agree with TRBD1. CDR3 length: 16 amino acids. Germline V gene data show CDR1 as SGHTA and CDR2 as FQGNSA. V dropped 3 bases and J dropped 8; count of bases not matched to a gene: 13. The CDR3 protein is CASSFPGTGRVGGYTF. The CDR3 DNA follows: TGTGCCAGCAGCTTCCCGGGGACAGGGCGGGTTGGCGGCTACACCTTC.